These 9 T cell receptor beta chains originate from one sample sequenced in a study of T cell clonality in common variable immunodeficiency. Study results and caveats: Common variable immunodeficiency TCR beta sequences reportedly had fewer deletions and N-nucleotide insertions.

No antigens are known for them. The data were produced by immunoSEQ multiplex PCR, yet TCRdb's version contains in-frame clones alone and is incomplete. Listed for the sample are some 15,000 clones, none seen a single time. Material for sequencing was peripheral blood mononuclear cells. The receptors here all came from a human donor with common variable immunodeficiency.

This clone turned up a few times. The read ends 3 residues before the CDR3 terminus; that terminus is restored from the germline J gene. The gene calls are TRBV6-1 and TRBJ1-1; the D gene is possibly TRBD1 (6 bases). Germline loops: CDR1 MNHNS, CDR2 SASEGT. This CDR3 is built from 14 residues. V was cut by 4 bases and J by 5 bases, with 14 bases left in between. Partial CDR3 DNA: TGTGCCAGCAGTGTGCCGGGACAATGGACTGAA. It yields the protein CASSVPGQWTE. The CDR3, in full, reads CASSVPGQWTEAFF.

Only a few counts were recorded for this clone. The CDR3 extends 3 residues past the end of the read, so its final part is completed from the germline J gene. This rearrangement joins TRBV7-2 to TRBJ2-7, with 9 positions matching TRBD2. This CDR3 comprises 15 residues. V trimming: 3 bases; J trimming: 6 bases; junction bases outside the gene matches: 9. Germline CDR1 reads SGHTA; CDR2 reads FQGNSA. CDR3 DNA (partial): TGTGCCAGCAGCTTCCTCGGCGGGGGGGCGGGCGAG. Protein: CASSFLGGGAGE. The complete CDR3 reads CASSFLGGGAGEQYF.

Comment on this clone: An end of the junction differs from the germline gene, which may be a read error. Read data end 3 residues before the CDR3 end; the end is taken from the germline J gene. The rearrangement links TRBV7-7 to TRBJ2-5, with 7 bases identical to TRBD2. CDR3 length: 15 residues. Looked up from germline, CDR1 is SSHAT and CDR2 is FNYEAQ (reference sequence). The sequenced part of the CDR3 DNA is TGTGCTAGCAGCCCAGGACTAGGTCCCCAAGAGACC. Protein: CASSPGLGPQET. The entire CDR3 is CASSPGLGPQETQYF. Full variable domain (remainder filled in from reference TRBV7-7 and TRBJ2-5): GAGVSQSPRYKVTKRGQDVTLRCDPISSHATLYWYQQALGQGPEFLTYFNYEAQPDKSGLPSDRFSAERPEGSISTLTIQRTEQRDSAMYRCASSPGLGPQETQYFGPGTRLLVL.

This clone was observed a few times. The missing CDR3 end, 3 residues past where the read stops, is filled in from the germline J gene. J is TRBJ2-3 and V is TRBV2; 16 bases map to TRBD2. The CDR3 runs 16 residues. J gave up 7 bases and V 7 bases, and 8 bases lay outside the gene matches. Per germline, CDR1 SNHLY and CDR2 FYNNEI. This CDR3 is CASTSGTSGGGNTQYF. The covered CDR3 bases are TGTGCCAGCACCTCCGGGACTAGCGGGGGGGGAAATACG. Based on the CDR3 plus reference TRBV2 and TRBJ2-3, the full variable domain is EPEVTQTPSHQVTQMGQEVILRCVPISNHLYFYWYRQILGQKVEFLVSFYNNEISEKSEIFDDQFSVERPDGSNFTLKIRSTKLEDSAMYFCASTSGTSGGGNTQYFGPGTRLTVL.

For this clone: The read gets to within 3 residues of the CDR3 end, and the germline J gene fills in the rest. The chain has TRBV7-9 and TRBJ2-7, with 8 bases identical to TRBD1. V lost 1 base, J lost 3 bases, and 5 bases stayed unmatched. The length of the CDR3 is 15 residues. Per germline, CDR1 SEHNR and CDR2 FQNEAQ (reference sequence). This chain's CDR3 is CASSLERTGNYEQYF. Incomplete CDR3 DNA: TGTGCCAGCAGCTTAGAACGGACAGGGAACTACGAG. Full variable domain (outside the CDR3, taken from reference TRBV7-9 and TRBJ2-7): DTGVSQNPRHKITKRGQNVTFRCDPISEHNRLYWYRQTLGQGPEFLTYFQNEAQLEKSRLLSDRFSAERPKGSFSTLEIQRTEQGDSAMYLCASSLERTGNYEQYFGPGTRLTVT.

To note about this clone: Read sequence stops 3 residues before the CDR3 end, and the germline J gene provides the missing end. The chain employs TRBV7-9 and TRBJ1-2, with TRBD1 identical over 9 bases. This CDR3 comprises 14 residues. Looked up from germline, CDR1 is SEHNR and CDR2 is FQNEAQ (reference sequence). V was clipped by 5 bases and J by 3 bases; unmatched bases: 4. The CDR3 is CASSQGQGYYGYTF. The covered CDR3 bases are TGTGCCAGCAGCCAAGGACAGGGGTACTATGGC. The full variable domain, with the rest looked up from reference TRBV7-9 and TRBJ1-2, is DTGVSQNPRHKITKRGQNVTFRCDPISEHNRLYWYRQTLGQGPEFLTYFQNEAQLEKSRLLSDRFSAERPKGSFSTLEIQRTEQGDSAMYLCASSQGQGYYGYTFGSGTRLTVV.

This clone occurred a few times. The read halts 3 residues ahead of the CDR3 end, with the missing end drawn from the germline J gene. The chain links TRBV7-6 to TRBJ2-7, with TRBD2 matching over 12 bases. Germline V gene sequence: CDR1 SGHVS, CDR2 FNYEAQ. The J segment lost 1 base and the V segment lost 4 bases, leaving 2 bases of the junction unmatched. CDR3 length: 15 amino acids. The CDR3 is CASSSGLAGSYEQYF. The covered CDR3 bases are TGTGCCAGCAGCTCCGGACTAGCGGGGTCCTACGAG.

On this clone itself: The CDR3 extends 3 residues past the end of the read, so its final part is completed from the germline J gene. V and J are TRBV18 and TRBJ2-3; D remains ambiguous. The CDR3 runs 13 residues. Germline-derived CDR1 and CDR2 are KGHSH and LQKENI. Trimming removed 3 bases from V and 4 bases from J, with 8 bases in between. The part of the CDR3 DNA that was read is TGTGCCAGCTCACCCACGGTAGCAGATACG. This codes for CASSPTVADT. Given in full, the CDR3 is CASSPTVADTQYF. Supplemented by reference TRBV18 and TRBJ2-3, the full variable domain reads NAGVMQNPRHLVRRRGQEARLRCSPMKGHSHVYWYRQLPEEGLKFMVYLQKENIIDESGMPKERFSAEFPKEGPSILRIQQVVRGDSAAYFCASSPTVADTQYFGPGTRLTVL.

This clone was observed a few times. The CDR3 is cut off 3 residues early in the read; its end comes from the germline J gene. This chain connects TRBV7-9 to TRBJ2-7; tentative D call: TRBD1 (6 bases). The germline V and J ends were trimmed by 2 bases and 5 bases, with 10 bases remaining between them. The CDR3 extends over 13 amino acids. CDR1 is SEHNR, CDR2 FQNEAQ, per germline (reference sequence). The CDR3 here is CASSLTGTNEQYF. The sequenced part of the CDR3 DNA is TGTGCCAGCAGCTTAACCGGGACAAACGAG.